Listed below are T cell receptor beta chains from one sample, sequenced in a study of T cell responses to AZD1222 COVID-19 vaccine. Data came from immunoSEQ multiplex PCR; TCRdb stores just in-frame clones and leaves some out. Of 250,000 to 300,000 clones listed, 94% are singletons. The source was peripheral blood, collected 28 days after the second AZD1222 dose. These receptor sequences come from an adult who received the AZD1222 COVID-19 vaccine. CDR3s include the opening cysteine and the closing phenylalanine or tryptophan. Fields, in order: D gene, V gene, clone size, J gene, CDR3 DNA, CDR3 protein. The D gene is left open where the match is weak. Clone sizes are given selectively: once, few, many, or a class where the clone is expanded.

-,TRBV20-1,-,TRBJ2-2,TGCAGTGCTAGGGAGGGCGGGGAGCTGTTTTTT,CSAREGGELFF
-,TRBV15,-,TRBJ1-5,TGTGCCACCAGCAGAGGGGGGGGTAGCAATCAGCCCCAGCATTTT,CATSRGGGSNQPQHF
-,TRBV19,-,TRBJ1-2,TGTGCCAGTAGTCAGGGTCAGCGCCCCTATGGCTACACCTTC,CASSQGQRPYGYTF
-,TRBV18,-,TRBJ1-1,TGTGCCAGCTCACGACTTTTTGCCACTGAAGCTTTCTTT,CASSRLFATEAFF
-,TRBV19,-,TRBJ2-3,TGTGCCAGTAGCGCACCCTCGGGCACAGATACGCAGTATTTT,CASSAPSGTDTQYF
-,TRBV20-1,-,TRBJ2-6,TGCAGTGCTAGTCCCGTTGCTGGGGCCAACGTCCTGACTTTC,CSASPVAGANVLTF
TRBD1,TRBV7-9,-,TRBJ2-3,TGTGCCAGCACCCCAGGGGGCGGCACAGATACGCAGTATTTT,CASTPGGGTDTQYF
TRBD2,TRBV7-2,-,TRBJ2-1,TGTGCCAGCAGCTTTGAGGCGGGAGCCTACAATGAGCAGTTCTTC,CASSFEAGAYNEQFF
TRBD1,TRBV7-9,-,TRBJ2-5,TGTGCCAGCAGCTCTAGGACAGGGGCAAGGTCAGAGACCCAGTACTTC,CASSSRTGARSETQYF
-,TRBV9,-,TRBJ1-6,TGTGCCAGCAGCCAAAGAGGCTATAATTCACCCCTCCACTTT,CASSQRGYNSPLHF
-,TRBV7-2,-,TRBJ2-3,TGTGCCAGCAGCTTAGCCGGGTGGGGGGCGCGCACAGATACGCAGTATTTT,CASSLAGWGARTDTQYF
-,TRBV9,-,TRBJ1-2,TGTGCCAGCAGCGTAGGAGATTCAGGAGGATACGGCTACACCTTC,CASSVGDSGGYGYTF
-,TRBV21-1,-,TRBJ2-2,TGTGCCAGCAGCAAATATCGAGGGCCTGTACCTACACACACCGGGGAGCTGTTTTTT,CASSKYRGPVPTHTGELFF
-,TRBV7-2,-,TRBJ2-5,TGTGCCAGCAGCTTAGATCCTAGAGAGACCCAGTACTTC,CASSLDPRETQYF
TRBD1,TRBV27,-,TRBJ1-2,TGTGCCAGCAGCCGCAGGGGGCGAGACTATGGCTACACCTTC,CASSRRGRDYGYTF
TRBD1,TRBV6-5,-,TRBJ1-2,TGTGCCAGCAGTAGACAGGGGAGGACCTATGGCTACACCTTC,CASSRQGRTYGYTF
TRBD1,TRBV5-5,-,TRBJ2-7,TGTGCCAGCAGCTACCCCCGGGACAGTCTCTACGAGCAGTACTTC,CASSYPRDSLYEQYF
-,TRBV5-8,-,TRBJ1-1,TGTGCCAGCAGGGTTCCGCAAATGAACACTGAAGCTTTCTTT,CASRVPQMNTEAFF
TRBD2,TRBV5-1,once,TRBJ2-3,TGCGCCAGCCGGACTAGCGGGTCAGATACGCAGTATTTT,CASRTSGSDTQYF
-,TRBV7-9,-,TRBJ2-4,TGTGCCAGCAGCCGGGTGCGGGGGCTAGCCAAAAACATTCAGTACTTC,CASSRVRGLAKNIQYF
-,TRBV28,-,TRBJ1-1,TGTGCCAGCAGTCCCCGGTCGGGGTGGACTGAAGCTTTCTTT,CASSPRSGWTEAFF
TRBD2,TRBV29-1,-,TRBJ2-1,TGCAGCGTGGACGGCGTAGCGGGAGGGCCCACGCAGTTCTTC,CSVDGVAGGPTQFF
-,TRBV3-1/TRBV3-2,-,TRBJ2-7,TGTGCCAGCAGCCAAGATCAGAGGACATTCTCCTACGAGCAGTACTTC,CASSQDQRTFSYEQYF
-,TRBV2,-,TRBJ1-5,TGTGCCAGCAGTGGGGGGGTCGGCAATCAGCCCCAGCATTTT,CASSGGVGNQPQHF
-,TRBV6-4,-,TRBJ2-2,TGTGCCAGCAGTGACTCGGGGCCGGCGGGAACCGGGGAGCTGTTTTTT,CASSDSGPAGTGELFF
-,TRBV3-1/TRBV3-2,-,TRBJ1-6,TGTGCCAGCAGCCAAGGCAGGGTTTCACCCCTCCACTTT,CASSQGRVSPLHF
-,TRBV12-3/TRBV12-4,-,TRBJ2-4,TGTGCCAGCAGTTCCCGGGGCCAGCCCATTCAGTACTTC,CASSSRGQPIQYF
TRBD1,TRBV28,-,TRBJ2-7,TGTGCCAGCACCCCGACAGGGGAGGTCTACGAGCAGTACTTC,CASTPTGEVYEQYF
-,TRBV6-4,-,TRBJ1-5,TGTGCCAGCAGCACCCATAGCAATCAGCCCCAGCATTTT,CASSTHSNQPQHF
TRBD1,TRBV10-3,-,TRBJ2-3,TGTGCCATCAGTGAGTCGCGGACAGGGGATACAGATACGCAGTATTTT,CAISESRTGDTDTQYF
-,TRBV12-3/TRBV12-4,-,TRBJ1-3,TGTGCCAGCAGTTTGACCTCTGGAAACACCATATATTTT,CASSLTSGNTIYF
-,TRBV27,-,TRBJ1-2,TGTGCCAGCAGTCCCTCCGGGGCCCTATACTATGGCTACACCTTC,CASSPSGALYYGYTF
-,TRBV4-1,-,TRBJ1-1,TGCGCCAGCAGCCAAGTGGCGGGGAGGCGAACTGAAGCTTTCTTT,CASSQVAGRRTEAFF
TRBD1,TRBV7-6,-,TRBJ2-5,TGTGCCAGCAGCTTCGGGGGACAGGGAGGAGAGACCCAGTACTTC,CASSFGGQGGETQYF
-,TRBV5-1,-,TRBJ1-6,TGCGCCAGCAGCGGGGGACCAAGTAACTCACCCCTCCACTTT,CASSGGPSNSPLHF
TRBD1,TRBV14,-,TRBJ2-7,TGTGCCAGCAGCCTACAGGGGAACTACGAGCAGTACTTC,CASSLQGNYEQYF
-,TRBV5-1,-,TRBJ2-7,TGCGCCAGCAGCTTCCCTGACAGCAACGAGCAGTACTTC,CASSFPDSNEQYF
-,TRBV7-2,-,TRBJ2-7,TGTGCCAGCAGCTTAACCTGGCGCGGCAGCTACGAGCAGTACTTC,CASSLTWRGSYEQYF
-,TRBV21-1,-,TRBJ2-3,TGTGCCAGCACCACCAGTGCAGATACGCAGTATTTT,CASTTSADTQYF
-,TRBV5-1,-,TRBJ2-2,TGCGCCAGCAGCCACATCGGACAGACTAACACCGGGGAGCTGTTTTTT,CASSHIGQTNTGELFF
-,TRBV9,-,TRBJ2-2,TGTGCCAGCAGCGTAGCAGCAGGGGTGAACACCGGGGAGCTGTTTTTT,CASSVAAGVNTGELFF
-,TRBV7-3,once,TRBJ2-3,TGTGCCAGCAGCTTGGGAGAGGTCGGAGATACGCAGTATTTT,CASSLGEVGDTQYF
-,TRBV2,-,TRBJ1-2,TGTGCCAGCAGGTCAAAGACCCCGACAGTTAGTGACTATGGCTACACCTTC,CASRSKTPTVSDYGYTF
TRBD1,TRBV27,-,TRBJ1-2,TGTGCCAGCGGCACAGGGGACTATGGCTACACCTTC,CASGTGDYGYTF
-,TRBV3-1/TRBV3-2,-,TRBJ1-3,TGTGCCGCCCGTCGCGGGAGCTCTGGAAACACCATATATTTT,CAARRGSSGNTIYF
-,TRBV2,-,TRBJ2-3,TGTGCCAGCAGCTCGGAGTCAGGGTGGGCAGATACGCAGTATTTT,CASSSESGWADTQYF
-,TRBV28,-,TRBJ1-2,TGTGCCAGCAGTTTAGGGGATTGGGGCTACACCTTC,CASSLGDWGYTF
-,TRBV20-1,-,TRBJ2-1,-,CSASTSAVESSYNEQFF
TRBD1,TRBV29-1,-,TRBJ1-1,TGCAGCGTTGGGGTGCGACAGGGGAACACTGAAGCTTTCTTT,CSVGVRQGNTEAFF
TRBD1,TRBV12-3/TRBV12-4,-,TRBJ1-2,TGTGCCAGCAAAAAGGGACAGGGGTATGGCTACACCTTC,CASKKGQGYGYTF
-,TRBV28,-,TRBJ2-3,TGTGCCAGCGCGTCCACTTCTGGTACGCAGTATTTT,CASASTSGTQYF
TRBD2,TRBV2,once,TRBJ2-1,TGTGCCAGCGGGAGGGAAGGGTCGGGGAATGAGCAGTTCTTC,CASGREGSGNEQFF
TRBD2,TRBV9,-,TRBJ2-1,TGTGCCAGCAGCGGCGGACTAGCTTCCTACAATGAGCAGTTCTTC,CASSGGLASYNEQFF
-,TRBV5-1,-,TRBJ1-6,TGCGCCAGCAGCTCTGGGAGACTATCTAATTCACCCCTCCACTTT,CASSSGRLSNSPLHF
-,TRBV6-5,-,TRBJ1-6,TGTGCCAGCAACCAGGAATATAATTCACCCCTCCACTTT,CASNQEYNSPLHF
TRBD2,TRBV7-2,-,TRBJ2-3,TGTGCCAGGCTTGGGGGAGGGAGGGGCACAGATACGCAGTATTTT,CARLGGGRGTDTQYF
TRBD1,TRBV2,-,TRBJ1-5,TGTGCCAGCAGTCCTGACAGGGAATATAGCAATCAGCCCCAGCATTTT,CASSPDREYSNQPQHF
-,TRBV6-5,-,TRBJ2-3,TGTGCCAGCAGCCTCAGGGACACGGACTCAGATACGCAGTATTTT,CASSLRDTDSDTQYF
-,TRBV29-1,-,TRBJ2-5,TGCAGCGTTCTTAGTGGCTACCCGCAAGAGACCCAGTACTTC,CSVLSGYPQETQYF
TRBD2,TRBV2,-,TRBJ2-1,TGTGCCAGCAGCGAGGGACTAGCGGGCTACAATGAGCAGTTCTTC,CASSEGLAGYNEQFF